This TCR beta chain was profiled in a study of blood T cells in healthy people across ages. Findings of the study overall: A strong correlation was seen between TCR beta diversity and naive T cell percentage. Age brought a roughly linear fall in TCR beta diversity measured per million T cells. In the absence of known donor CMV status, changes in expanded clonotypes were possibly confounded.

About this clonotype: Its antigen is not known.

Through a sample-barcoded 5' primer and a J-beta primer mix, a second PCR was run for roughly 7 to 12 cycles. TCRdb reprocessed the 5' RACE reads via MiXCR and lists one record per CDR3 protein. This table holds more than 550,000 distinct CDR3 sequences, 20% to 25% found once. Sequenced material: blood. This receptor was identified in a man between 65 and 85 years old in good health.

The CDR3 coding sequence is TGCAGCGGAAGCTCCTACAATGAGCAGTTCTTC. This translates into CSGSSYNEQFF. The rearrangement links TRBV29-1 to TRBJ2-1; no clear D. V was pared by 7 bases and J by 0 bases, with 4 bases between. Germline lookup yields CDR1 SQVTM and CDR2 ANQGSEA. This CDR3 spans 11 amino acids.